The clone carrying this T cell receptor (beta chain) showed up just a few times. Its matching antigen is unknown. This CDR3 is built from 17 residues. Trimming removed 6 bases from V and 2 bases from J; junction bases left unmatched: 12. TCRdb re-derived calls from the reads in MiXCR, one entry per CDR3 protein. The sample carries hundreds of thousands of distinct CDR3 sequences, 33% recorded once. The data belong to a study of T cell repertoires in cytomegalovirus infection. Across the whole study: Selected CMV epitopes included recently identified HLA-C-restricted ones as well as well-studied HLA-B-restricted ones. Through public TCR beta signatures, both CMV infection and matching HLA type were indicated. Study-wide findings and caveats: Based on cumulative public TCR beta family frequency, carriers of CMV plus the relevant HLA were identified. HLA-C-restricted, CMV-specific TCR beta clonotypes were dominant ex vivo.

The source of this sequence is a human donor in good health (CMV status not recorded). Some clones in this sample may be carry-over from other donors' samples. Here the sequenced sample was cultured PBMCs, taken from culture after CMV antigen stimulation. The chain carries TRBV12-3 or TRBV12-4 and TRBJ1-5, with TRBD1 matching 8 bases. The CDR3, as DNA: TGTGCCAGCAGCTTCTCCAGGGGGCGGTTAGGCAATCAGCCCCAGCATTTT. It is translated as CASSFSRGRLGNQPQHF.